This T cell receptor beta chain was captured by sequencing in a study of cytomegalovirus exposure and HLA in healthy donors. Study-wide results and caveats: Later work associated 16,951 TCR beta sequences with HLA alleles at 0.05 false discovery rate. One variant, a missense change in DCLRE1C, was linked in a later analysis to TCR beta V- and J-gene trimming.

The primer mix had 60 Vbeta and 13 Jbeta primers. The protocol was immunoSEQ multiplex PCR, while the TCRdb copy is restricted to in-frame clones and leaves out a portion. This sample has some 180,000 clones, with 75% to 85% found just once. Of note for this clone: The antigen is not known. Within the sample, other DNA sequences also encode this same CDR3.

V was clipped by 1 base and J by 1 base, with 7 bases between them. In germline, CDR1 is MNHEY, CDR2 SMNVEV (reference sequence). The CDR3 covers 14 residues. The sample taken for sequencing was PBMCs. The chain is built from TRBV27 and TRBJ1-1; D perhaps matches TRBD1 (5 bases). The sequence came from a woman aged 55-75 years in good health and CMV-seropositive. This chain's CDR3 is CASSLFRGNTEAFF. In DNA form, the CDR3 reads TGTGCCAGCAGTTTATTTAGGGGGAACACTGAAGCTTTCTTT.